The next 20 T cell receptor beta chains were all read from a single sample in a study of beta chain features in type 1 diabetes. General study findings and limits: Across all four CD4+ subsets, people with type 1 diabetes showed modestly shorter TCRB CDR3s.

The isolated RNA, all of it, was reverse transcribed, so expressed TCRB transcripts were what got sequenced. TCRdb's copy holds only in-frame clones and misses some; the assay was immunoSEQ multiplex PCR. The sample shows more than 250,000 clones, approximately 20% of them seen only once. Their specific antigens are unknown. The sample consisted of naive CD4+ T cells from blood. The receptors shown here come from a woman aged 40 to 55 with type 1 diabetes.

Concerning this clone itself: The sample contains more than one DNA sequence encoding this CDR3. This chain connects TRBV19 to TRBJ1-1, with a possible D match to TRBD1 (5 bases). The CDR3 is 13 residues long. CDR1 and CDR2 (germline): LNHDA, SQIVND (reference sequence). Trimming cost V 6 bases and J 1 base, with 9 bases left between them. The CDR3 spells CASSLQGNTEAFF. CDR3 coding DNA: TGTGCCAGTAGCCTCCAGGGGAACACTGAAGCTTTCTTT.

The rearrangement joins TRBV6-5 to TRBJ1-5, with 9 bases lining up with TRBD1. CDR1 and CDR2 from the germline V gene are MNHEY and SVGAGI. This CDR3 spans 13 amino acids. V was pared by 5 bases and J by 8 bases, with 4 bases of the junction left unmatched. DNA for the CDR3: TGTGCCAGCAGTCGGACAGGGGATAAGCCCCAGCATTTT. Protein: CASSRTGDKPQHF.

The chain carries TRBV23-1 and TRBJ1-5, with D maybe TRBD1 (5 bases). TRBV23-1 is known as an ORF, though its function is uncertain. CDR3 length: 15 amino acids. The V end lost 2 bases, the J end lost 4 bases, and 12 bases lay between the germline ends. Here the CDR3 DNA reads TGCGCCAGCAGTCAAGTCGACAGATTAAATCAGCCCCAGCATTTT. It encodes CASSQVDRLNQPQHF.

The rearrangement uses TRBV4-3 and TRBJ2-7; 7 bases are shared with TRBD2. Germline trimming cut 0 bases from V and 2 bases from J; bases unmatched to any gene: 4. Germline CDR1 LGHNA, CDR2 YSLEER. This CDR3 is 15 amino acids long. CDR3 region: CASSQDPSGPYEQYF. The CDR3 coding sequence is TGCGCCAGCAGCCAAGATCCTAGCGGTCCCTACGAGCAGTACTTC.

This sequence joins TRBV9 and TRBJ2-7; no reliable D call. Germline loops: CDR1 SGDLS, CDR2 YYNGEE. The V gene lost 4 bases and the J gene lost 2 bases, with 13 bases spanning the gap. The CDR3 is 14 amino acids. Here the CDR3 DNA reads TGTGCCAGCAGCCCCTACGGTGTGCCCTACGAGCAGTACTTC. Its protein is CASSPYGVPYEQYF.

This clone has only a few counts. This chain connects TRBV4-1 to TRBJ2-7; 10 bases are a match to TRBD1. The CDR3 sequence is 16 residues long. J lost 4 bases, V lost 3 bases, and 9 bases had no gene match. The germline CDR1 and CDR2 sequences are MGHRA and YSYEKL. The CDR3 sequence is CASSQGVDRGQYEQYF. The CDR3 DNA reads as TGCGCCAGCAGCCAGGGGGTCGACAGGGGGCAGTACGAGCAGTACTTC.

This chain connects TRBV7-2 to TRBJ1-1; D gene uncertain. The CDR3 is 14 amino acids. V was cut by 0 bases and J by 2 bases, with 7 bases left in between. Germline V gene lookup returns CDR1 SGHTA and CDR2 FQGNSA. This CDR3 is CASSLARGNTEAFF. The CDR3 nucleotides read TGTGCCAGCAGCTTAGCGAGAGGAAACACTGAAGCTTTCTTT. The variable domain in full, completed from reference TRBV7-2 and TRBJ1-1, reads GAGVSQSPSNKVTEKGKDVELRCDPISGHTALYWYRQSLGQGLEFLIYFQGNSAPDKSGLPSDRFSAERTGGSVSTLTIQRTQQEDSAVYLCASSLARGNTEAFFGQGTRLTVV.

This rearrangement joins TRBV5-4 to TRBJ2-5; 10 positions match TRBD1. The CDR3 is made up of 15 amino acids. V trimming: 3 bases; J trimming: 3 bases; junction bases outside the gene matches: 5. The germline V gene encodes CDR1 SGHNT and CDR2 YYREEE (reference sequence). CDR3 bases: TGTGCCAGCAGCTACGACAGGGGGCTCGAAGAGACCCAGTACTTC. Translating it yields CASSYDRGLEETQYF.

The rearrangement joins TRBV11-2 to TRBJ2-5; 7 bases line up with TRBD1. The CDR3 covers 15 residues. Germline V lookup: CDR1 SGHAT, CDR2 FQNNGV. Trimming removed 5 bases from V and 5 bases from J; junction bases left unmatched: 11. The CDR3: CASSRTQGPGETQYF. The CDR3 DNA reads TGTGCCAGCAGCCGAACACAGGGGCCGGGGGAGACCCAGTACTTC.

The chain's CDR3 is CASSLEQGRFGANVLTF. The CDR3 DNA follows: TGTGCCAGCAGCTTAGAACAGGGAAGGTTTGGGGCCAACGTCCTGACTTTC. The J gene is TRBJ2-6, the V gene TRBV7-2; D perhaps matches TRBD1 (6 bases). V was trimmed by 1 base and J by 3 bases, leaving 13 bases between them. The CDR3 extends over 17 amino acids. Germline V lookup: CDR1 SGHTA, CDR2 FQGNSA.

This clone was detected a few times. This rearrangement joins TRBV15 to TRBJ2-3; 11 bases agree with TRBD2. Germline CDR1 reads LNHNV; CDR2 reads YYDKDF (reference sequence). With V trimmed by 2 bases and J by 2 bases, 6 bases remained unmatched. The CDR3 extends over 17 amino acids. The chain's CDR3 is CATSRRLAGPSTDTQYF. The CDR3 region has the DNA TGTGCCACCAGCAGACGACTAGCGGGGCCCTCCACAGATACGCAGTATTTT.

The chain carries TRBV19 and TRBJ1-1; 8 bases are a match to TRBD1. V was pared by 3 bases and J by 4 bases, with 4 bases of the junction left unmatched. CDR1 is LNHDA and CDR2 is SQIVND in the germline V gene (reference sequence). This CDR3 has 14 residues. In nucleotides, the CDR3 is TGTGCCAGTAGTATCCAGGGGGCGAGCACTGAAGCTTTCTTT. Amino acid sequence: CASSIQGASTEAFF.

The chain combines TRBV9 with TRBJ1-5, with D perhaps TRBD1 (5 bases). Trimming removed 0 bases at V and 7 bases at J, with 11 bases between. There are 14 residues in the CDR3. Looked up from germline, CDR1 is SGDLS and CDR2 is YYNGEE. The CDR3 is CASSVGQGSQPQHF. In DNA form, the CDR3 reads TGTGCCAGCAGCGTAGGGCAGGGAAGCCAGCCCCAGCATTTT.

This clone turned up a few times. The genes are TRBV29-1 and TRBJ2-7; 7 bases line up with TRBD1. V dropped 6 bases and J dropped 2; count of bases not matched to a gene: 13. This CDR3 spans 15 amino acids. Germline values: CDR1 SQVTM, CDR2 ANQGSEA. The chain's CDR3 is CSVAVNRGPPYEQYF. CDR3 nucleotide sequence: TGCAGCGTCGCCGTAAACAGGGGCCCTCCCTACGAGCAGTACTTC.

The V gene is TRBV2, the J gene TRBJ2-2, with 13 bases matching TRBD2. The CDR3 extends over 15 amino acids. V lost 8 bases and J lost 5; bases outside the gene matches: 5. Per the germline V gene, CDR1 is SNHLY and CDR2 is FYNNEI. The CDR3, as DNA: TGTGCCAGCCTTCCGGGACTAGCGGGGACCGGGGAGCTGTTTTTT. It translates to CASLPGLAGTGELFF.

The chain has TRBV4-3 and TRBJ1-2, with D possibly being TRBD1 (6 bases). Germline CDR1 reads LGHNA; CDR2 reads YSLEER. V was cut by 0 bases and J by 7 bases, with 12 bases left in between. This CDR3 has 14 amino acids. The DNA for the CDR3 is TGCGCCAGCAGCCAAGAAGCGGGGGCGGGTGGCTACACCTTC. It codes for CASSQEAGAGGYTF.

This clone has only a few counts. V usage is TRBV5-4 and J usage is TRBJ1-1; D is unresolved. The CDR3 is 11 amino acids. Germline-derived CDR1 and CDR2 are SGHNT and YYREEE (reference sequence). Trimming left V 6 bases short and J 3 bases short, with 6 bases between. The CDR3 spells CASTRDTEAFF. CDR3 in DNA: TGTGCCAGCACGAGGGACACTGAAGCTTTCTTT. Combining the CDR3 with reference TRBV5-4 and TRBJ1-1 gives the whole variable domain ETGVTQSPTHLIKTRGQQVTLRCSSQSGHNTVSWYQQALGQGPQFIFQYYREEENGRGNFPPRFSGLQFPNYSSELNVNALELDDSALYLCASTRDTEAFFGQGTRLTVV.

A single count supports this clone. The V gene is TRBV2, the J gene TRBJ2-3, with 7 nucleotides matching TRBD2. The CDR3 length is 13 residues. The germline V gene encodes CDR1 SNHLY and CDR2 FYNNEI. The J segment lost 2 bases and the V segment lost 10 bases, leaving 6 bases of the junction unmatched. For the CDR3, the DNA is TGTGCCACTGCTAGCGGAGACACAGATACGCAGTATTTT. Its translation is CATASGDTDTQYF.

This clone was seen only a few times. The V call is TRBV5-1, the J call TRBJ2-5; TRBD1 matches 8 bases. TRBJ2-7 matches the DNA end more closely, so the J call is doubtful. There are 14 residues in the CDR3. Germline V CDR1 and CDR2: SGHRS, YFSETQ. The chain's CDR3 is CASSLGGQGYEQYF. The CDR3 DNA reads as TGCGCCAGCAGCTTGGGAGGACAGGGCTACGAGCAGTACTTC.

This clone was seen more than once but under ten times. The gene calls are TRBV5-1 and TRBJ2-2; D perhaps matches TRBD1 (6 bases). Germline CDR1 reads SGHRS; CDR2 reads YFSETQ. CDR3 length: 15 residues. V dropped 4 bases and J dropped 0 bases, with 10 bases sitting between them. In DNA form, the CDR3 reads TGCGCCAGCAGCCCTGACAGGCCGAACACCGGGGAGCTGTTTTTT. Amino acids: CASSPDRPNTGELFF.